These 8 T cell receptor beta chains were sequenced from one sample in a study of cytomegalovirus exposure and HLA in healthy donors. Repertoires were generated with immunoSEQ multiplex PCR, while TCRdb's copy carries only in-frame clones and drops some. The data hold roughly 150,000 clones, with 95% to 97% observed a single time. The sequenced sample consisted of PBMCs. The receptors stem from a woman aged 18-29 years in good health and CMV-seronegative.

The chain is built from TRBV5-1 and TRBJ1-1, with D uncertain. The CDR3 is 13 amino acids. Per germline, CDR1 SGHRS and CDR2 YFSETQ. V was clipped by 2 bases and J by 0 bases, with 5 bases between them. In nucleotides, the CDR3 is TGCGCCAGCAGCTTTGACATGAACACTGAAGCTTTCTTT. Amino acid sequence: CASSFDMNTEAFF. Based on the CDR3 plus reference TRBV5-1 and TRBJ1-1, the full variable domain is KAGVTQTPRYLIKTRGQQVTLSCSPISGHRSVSWYQQTPGQGLQFLFEYFSETQRNKGNFPGRFSGRQFSNSRSEMNVSTLELGDSALYLCASSFDMNTEAFFGQGTRLTVV.

The chain joins TRBV27 to TRBJ2-2; 7 bases match TRBD2. The CDR3 loop spans 15 amino acids. Trimming cost V 3 bases and J 5 bases; bases outside gene matches: 6. Per germline, CDR1 MNHEY and CDR2 SMNVEV (reference sequence). The CDR3 sequence: CASSLWEGGTGELFF. The CDR3, as DNA: TGTGCCAGCAGTTTGTGGGAGGGAGGTACCGGGGAGCTGTTTTTT.

The rearrangement joins TRBV15 to TRBJ2-7; D ambiguous. Germline CDR1 and CDR2: LNHNV and YYDKDF (reference sequence). The CDR3 has 15 residues. With 0 bases removed from V and 4 bases from J, the gap between germline ends came to 13 bases. CDR3 coding DNA: TGTGCCACCAGCAGAGATAACCCCATTAGATACGAGCAGTACTTC. This gives the protein CATSRDNPIRYEQYF. The whole variable domain, filled in from reference TRBV15 and TRBJ2-7, reads DAMVIQNPRYQVTQFGKPVTLSCSQTLNHNVMYWYQQKSSQAPKLLFHYYDKDFNNEADTPDNFQSRRPNTSFCFLDIRSPGLGDTAMYLCATSRDNPIRYEQYFGPGTRLTVT.

The gene calls are TRBV7-2 and TRBJ2-1, with a weak D call TRBD2 (5 bases). Germline CDR1 SGHTA, CDR2 FQGNSA. The CDR3 is made up of 14 amino acids. V lost 3 bases and J lost 0, with 6 bases in between. CDR3 region: CASSFTSSYNEQFF. The CDR3 coding sequence is TGTGCCAGCAGCTTCACTAGCTCCTACAATGAGCAGTTCTTC.

The V and J genes are TRBV6-6 and TRBJ2-7; D is uncertain. The CDR3 totals 15 residues. Trimming stripped 6 bases from V and 0 bases from J, with 15 bases between. CDR1 and CDR2 (germline): MNHNY, SVGAGI (reference sequence). As DNA, the CDR3 is TGTGCCAGCAGCCCCGACACTTTAAACTCCTACGAGCAGTACTTC. It encodes CASSPDTLNSYEQYF.

This rearrangement joins TRBV15 to TRBJ2-1; TRBD2 is a possible D gene (5 bases). V dropped 5 bases and J dropped 2 bases, with 13 bases sitting between them. This CDR3 has 15 residues. The germline gives CDR1 LNHNV, CDR2 YYDKDF (reference sequence). CDR3 coding DNA: TGTGCCACCAGCCCCACTAGTTTTACCTACAATGAGCAGTTCTTC. Translated: CATSPTSFTYNEQFF.

V is TRBV6-5 and J is TRBJ2-5; D unresolved. The CDR3 is 12 amino acids. Trimming removed 5 bases from V and 5 bases from J, with 9 bases in between. Germline V CDR1 and CDR2: MNHEY, SVGAGI. The CDR3 sequence: CASSRGFETQYF. CDR3 bases: TGTGCCAGCAGTCGAGGCTTCGAGACCCAGTACTTC.

This sequence joins TRBV11-2 and TRBJ1-2; 9 bases fit TRBD1. Germline trimming cut 5 bases from V and 2 bases from J; bases unmatched to any gene: 6. This CDR3 spans 15 amino acids. Germline CDR1 is SGHAT and CDR2 is FQNNGV. This CDR3 is CASSVDRGQNYGYTF. In DNA, the CDR3 is TGTGCCAGCAGCGTGGACAGGGGCCAGAACTATGGCTACACCTTC.